This TCR beta chain originates from a study of identical twins (dated by TCRdb to 2016 to 2017). For the wider study: The study deep-sequenced TCR alpha and beta repertoires from monozygotic twins, unrelated adults of various ages and cord blood to test whether fetal clonotypes persist. To rule out contamination, replicate twin experiments were performed at different times with different library preparation protocols.

Paper-wide results and their limitations: Out-of-frame TCR alpha sequences shared between twins showed an excess of low generation-probability sequences compared with coincidental sharing between unrelated individuals. In monozygotic twins, recombination models systematically underestimated out-of-frame TCR alpha sharing, but the models matched the sharing seen between unrelated individuals. Because the same donors could not be followed over many years, conclusions were based on cross-sectional statistical analysis. Fewer insertions were carried by abundant cord blood beta clonotypes, a similar but weaker trend appeared in young adult naive repertoires, and no such trend appeared in memory repertoires. Invariant T cells such as MAIT and iNKT could partly confound zero-insertion analyses, though diverse VJ usage argued against this for most clonotypes. A weaker excess of twin sharing was found in beta out-of-frame sequences because the signal-to-noise ratio was lowered by fewer shared sequences.

Every donor in the study was a healthy Caucasian. The twin cohort comprised three pairs of female monozygotic twins, all aged roughly 18 to 30 years. Positive isolation kits from Invitrogen were used to isolate the CD4+ and CD8+ T cell populations. The library was obtained by 5' RACE. Sequenced using an Illumina HiSeq 2000. Template switching added a universal primer binding site, and the final cDNA carried a unique molecular identifier that allowed TCR cDNA molecules to be counted accurately. Specific primers in the conserved constant-segment region were used to synthesize first-strand cDNA for the TCR alpha and beta chains. To control for contamination, each cDNA library was double barcoded with a SMART-Mk sample barcode plus Illumina barcodes. TruSeq adapter sequences, together with Illumina sample barcodes, were added in two successive PCR steps. The TCR alpha and beta cDNA libraries were sequenced on the Illumina HiSeq platform using custom primers. Regarding the original processing steps: Unique molecular identifiers were extracted from raw reads with MiGEC, and CDR3 positions were determined with MiXCR. Recombination models were inferred per individual with the repgenHMM and IGoR tools using an EM algorithm. The analysis of shared clonotypes was done with the tcR package in R, with sharing normalized by the product of cloneset sizes. To study raw recombination without the effects of thymic and clonal selection, out-of-frame nonproductive sequences were analyzed. Starting from the raw public reads, TCRdb applied fastp trimming at Q25, assembled clones with MiXCR and retained in-frame beta chains. Each entry is one CDR3 protein sequence, shown with its most common DNA and genes. What appears here as the V and J calls and clone size reflects TCRdb's work, not the paper's. Counted in this sample were 450,000 to 600,000 distinct CDR3 sequences; about a fifth of them appeared once. Clones ranked in the top ten supply 0.4% to 0.6% of the sample.

Of note for this clonotype: What antigen it recognizes has not been identified. Base qualities are not provided; no much larger clone lies one nucleotide away.

V and J are truncated by 6 bases and 4 bases respectively, leaving an intervening sequence of 15 bases. Taken from the germline V gene, the CDR1 and CDR2 loops are SGHAT and FQNNGV. The CDR3, cysteine through phenylalanine, is 14 amino acids long. This entry keeps only the CDR3 DNA: 42 bases, framed from base 1. A further study also used this sample, focusing on yellow fever vaccine responses in identical twins. The second study's paper adds: According to the authors, the vaccine-induced T cell response in identical twins seemed to be partly convergent and partly specific to each individual. In identical twins, the study followed T cell clones that responded to the vaccine with precision.

The sequenced material came from CD4+ T cells sorted from blood. The chain is encoded by TRBV11-2 joined to TRBJ1-1, with the D gene not confidently named. The receptor was isolated from a young woman in good health. The CDR3 sequence is CASSLAPGGTEAFF. The DNA reads as follows: TGTGCCAGCAGTCTAGCACCGGGAGGCACTGAAGCTTTCTTT.